The rows below give T cell receptor beta chains drawn from one sample of a study of T cells after yellow fever vaccination. Using its own MiXCR run on the 5' RACE reads, TCRdb lists one record per CDR3 protein. The repertoire holds 450,000 to 550,000 distinct CDR3 sequences, with 20% to 25% as singletons. The sequenced sample was PBMCs, obtained 21 days after the first yellow fever vaccination. These receptors were obtained from a man younger than 30 who received the YFV17D yellow fever vaccine. Both conserved end residues are part of each CDR3. A D gene is named only where the DNA matches it firmly. The size of a clone is reported for some rows only, either as once, few or many, or as a class for expanded clones.

cdr3_aa cdr3_nt d_call j_call cdr3_length v_call clone_size
CASSSLGEGETQYF TGCGCCAGCAGCTCCCTCGGGGAGGGGGAGACCCAGTACTTC TRBD2 TRBJ2-5 14 TRBV5-1 NA
CSARDRAGSTDTQYF TGCAGTGCTAGGGATCGGGCGGGGAGCACAGATACGCAGTATTTT NA TRBJ2-3 15 TRBV20-1 NA
CSAGTQVGNQPQHF TGCAGTGCTGGGACCCAGGTCGGCAATCAGCCCCAGCATTTT NA TRBJ1-5 14 TRBV20-1 few
CASSLRRLSGQETQYF TGTGCCAGCAGTTTAAGGAGGTTATCGGGCCAAGAGACCCAGTACTTC NA TRBJ2-5 16 TRBV12-3/TRBV12-4 NA
CASSHTDRGPTDTQYF TGTGCCAGCAGTCACACGGACAGGGGGCCCACAGATACGCAGTATTTT TRBD1 TRBJ2-3 16 TRBV12-3/TRBV12-4 NA
CASSVDAGGRYEQYF TGTGCCAGCAGCGTAGATGCCGGAGGACGCTACGAGCAGTACTTC NA TRBJ2-7 15 TRBV9 few
CASSLFTGVETEAFF TGTGCCAGCAGTTTATTTACAGGGGTGGAAACTGAAGCTTTCTTT TRBD1 TRBJ1-1 15 TRBV27 many
CASSLEGAGYGYTF TGCGCCAGCAGCTTGGAGGGGGCCGGCTATGGCTACACCTTC TRBD1 TRBJ1-2 14 TRBV5-1 few
CASSLGGTWRGSDTQYF TGCGCCAGCAGCTTGGGCGGCACTTGGCGGGGCTCAGATACGCAGTATTTT NA TRBJ2-3 17 TRBV5-1 few
CASSYRGQGAYGYTF TGTGCCAGCAGTTACCGTGGACAGGGGGCCTATGGCTACACCTTC TRBD1 TRBJ1-2 15 TRBV6-5 NA
CASSSTGGSAEAFF TGCGCCAGCAGCTCGACAGGGGGTTCGGCTGAAGCTTTCTTT TRBD1 TRBJ1-1 14 TRBV5-1 few
CASSLRDVRNSPLHF TGTGCCAGCAGCTTACGGGACGTTCGAAATTCACCCCTCCACTTT NA TRBJ1-6 15 TRBV7-9 NA
CASTLREGNTIYF TGTGCCAGCACACTGCGAGAAGGAAACACCATATATTTT NA TRBJ1-3 13 TRBV12-3/TRBV12-4 NA
CSARRGSTDTQYF TGCAGTGCTAGACGCGGGAGCACAGATACGCAGTATTTT NA TRBJ2-3 13 TRBV20-1 NA
CSATTGALQETQYF TGCAGTGCTACGACAGGGGCTCTCCAAGAGACCCAGTACTTC TRBD1 TRBJ2-5 14 TRBV20-1 few
CASTVDRATDTQYF TGTGCCAGCACCGTGGACAGGGCGACAGATACGCAGTATTTT TRBD1 TRBJ2-3 14 TRBV5-4 NA
CASSQDRQETQYF TGCGCCAGCAGCCAAGATCGCCAAGAGACCCAGTACTTC NA TRBJ2-5 13 TRBV4-3 many
CASSQDPGTHEQFF TGTGCCAGCAGCCAAGATCCCGGGACCCATGAGCAGTTCTTC NA TRBJ2-1 14 TRBV3-1 many
CASSNWEGAEAFF TGTGCCAGTAGTAACTGGGAGGGGGCTGAAGCTTTCTTT NA TRBJ1-1 13 TRBV19 few
CASSIGQVGDTQYF TGCGCCAGCAGCATCGGACAGGTTGGAGATACGCAGTATTTT TRBD1 TRBJ2-3 14 TRBV5-1 few
CASSVAAPYAEQFF TGTGCCAGCAGCGTAGCTGCCCCATATGCTGAGCAGTTCTTC NA TRBJ2-1 14 TRBV9 NA
CASSERDRAEAFF TGTGCCAGCAGTGAACGCGACAGAGCTGAAGCTTTCTTT NA TRBJ1-1 13 TRBV6-1 NA